This entry lists 25 T cell receptor beta chains sequenced from one sample in a study of blood T cells in healthy people across ages. Primers used in a second PCR of about 7 to 12 cycles were a sample-barcoded 5' primer and a J-beta primer mix. Each CDR3 protein gets one entry after TCRdb re-called the 5' RACE reads with MiXCR. The data contain about 1.4 million distinct CDR3 sequences, almost 60% of them singletons. The source material was blood. Every receptor here comes from a man between 18 and 35 years old in good health.

The chain uses TRBV27 and TRBJ2-1; 8 positions match TRBD2. Germline loops: CDR1 MNHEY, CDR2 SMNVEV (reference sequence). Unmatched junction bases numbered 12, after V lost 5 bases and J lost 9 bases. The CDR3 extends over 15 amino acids. The CDR3 loop is CASSKPGLGIVEQFF. The CDR3 nucleotides are TGTGCCAGCAGTAAACCGGGACTAGGGATAGTTGAGCAGTTCTTC.

This sequence joins TRBV10-3 and TRBJ2-7, with D unclear. In germline, CDR1 is ENHRY, CDR2 SYGVKD. Trimming left V 3 bases short and J 6 bases short, with 12 bases between. The CDR3 runs to 13 residues. The CDR3 DNA is TGTGCCATCAGTGAATGGGGTGGCAGCGAGCAGTACTTC. As protein: CAISEWGGSEQYF.

The chain has TRBV29-1 and TRBJ2-5; TRBD2 agrees at 7 bases. The length of the CDR3 is 16 residues. Germline loops: CDR1 SQVTM, CDR2 ANQGSEA. Germline trimming cut 4 bases from V and 1 base from J; bases unmatched to any gene: 12. This CDR3 is CSVVPAFAGAQETQYF. DNA of the CDR3: TGCAGCGTTGTCCCGGCATTCGCGGGAGCCCAAGAGACCCAGTACTTC.

J is TRBJ2-5 and V is TRBV15; D could derive from TRBD1 or TRBD2 (5 bases each). The germline CDR1 and CDR2 sequences are LNHNV and YYDKDF (reference sequence). The CDR3 totals 17 residues. V was shortened by 1 base and J by 5 bases, with 20 bases between the two germline ends. The CDR3 sequence: CATSRAGDVGKGETQYF. The CDR3 nucleotides read TGTGCCACCAGCAGAGCCGGGGACGTAGGAAAGGGTGAGACCCAGTACTTC.

There are a few counts of this clonotype. The genes are TRBV29-1 and TRBJ1-2; D unclear. The CDR3 has 12 amino acids. Trimming cost V 1 base and J 8 bases, with 11 bases left between them. Germline CDR1 and CDR2: SQVTM and ANQGSEA. The CDR3 DNA reads as TGCAGCGTTGAAGCTCGACGGAACGGCTACACCTTC. Translating it yields CSVEARRNGYTF.

The table lists this clonotype with a few counts. The chain has TRBV27 and TRBJ2-4, with 10 bases fitting TRBD1. The J call is in doubt because the DNA end fits TRBJ2-7 better. The CDR3 runs 14 residues. The germline V gene encodes CDR1 MNHEY and CDR2 SMNVEV (reference sequence). CDR3 DNA sequence: TGTGCCAGCAGTTTATCTGGGACAGGGGACGAGCAGTACTTC. Its protein is CASSLSGTGDEQYF.

This clonotype was recorded a few times. The chain joins TRBV4-1 to TRBJ1-2; D is uncertain. The CDR3 contains 14 residues. V shed 1 base and J shed 4 bases, with 10 bases lying between them. CDR1 is MGHRA, CDR2 YSYEKL, per germline. CDR3 DNA sequence: TGCGCCAGCAGCCAAGGCGACGGAAGCTATGGCTACACCTTC. It specifies CASSQGDGSYGYTF.

V is TRBV7-2 and J is TRBJ2-1, with TRBD2 matching 9 bases. V gave up 6 bases and J gave up 6 bases; unmatched junction bases: 9. Germline V gives CDR1 SGHTA, CDR2 FQGNSA. The CDR3 runs to 15 residues. The CDR3 region has the DNA TGTGCCAGCAGTATGACTAGCGGAGGGGTCAATGAGCAGTTCTTC. Residues: CASSMTSGGVNEQFF.

This clonotype was detected ten times or more. V is TRBV29-1 and J is TRBJ2-1; TRBD1 is a possible D gene (6 bases). CDR3 size: 12 residues. The germline V and J ends were trimmed by 6 bases and 4 bases, with 10 bases remaining between them. The germline CDR1 and CDR2 sequences are SQVTM and ANQGSEA. DNA of the CDR3: TGCAGCGTCGAGGACAGTTACAATGAGCAGTTCTTC. Translating gives CSVEDSYNEQFF.

This chain uses TRBV5-1 with TRBJ2-3, with 8 bases that match TRBD1. The ends lost 4 bases at V and 8 bases at J; junction bases unmatched: 12. Germline CDR1 and CDR2: SGHRS and YFSETQ. This CDR3 comprises 15 residues. DNA for the CDR3: TGCGCCAGCAGCCACTCAGGGGGCCGAATCATTACGCAGTATTTT. Translating it yields CASSHSGGRIITQYF.

Written as DNA, the CDR3 is TGCAGTGCTGATGGACTAGCGGGATCCTACGAGCAGTACTTC. This gives the protein CSADGLAGSYEQYF. V usage is TRBV20-1 and J usage is TRBJ2-5; 12 nucleotides line up with TRBD2. The better agreement between TRBJ2-7 and the DNA end casts doubt on the J call. CDR1 is DFQATT, CDR2 SNEGSKA, per germline (reference sequence). There are 14 residues in the CDR3.

The chain has TRBV2 and TRBJ2-7; 12 bases fit TRBD2. The J segment lost 3 bases and the V segment lost 8 bases, leaving 5 bases of the junction unmatched. This CDR3 contains 14 residues. Germline loops: CDR1 SNHLY, CDR2 FYNNEI. The chain's CDR3 is CASSRLAGDYEQYF. The CDR3 DNA is TGTGCCAGCTCGAGACTAGCGGGAGACTACGAGCAGTACTTC.

The rearrangement uses TRBV28 and TRBJ2-1; 7 positions agree with TRBD2. Germline assignment: CDR1 MDHEN and CDR2 SYDVKM. Trimming at V came to 5 bases and at J to 0 bases, leaving 7 bases not matched to a gene. This CDR3 is 16 amino acids long. For the CDR3, the DNA is TGTGCCAGCAGTCGCCCTAGCGGAAGCTCCTACAATGAGCAGTTCTTC. The encoded protein is CASSRPSGSSYNEQFF.

This clonotype was seen a few times. The chain combines TRBV7-9 with TRBJ2-4; tentatively, D is TRBD1 (6 bases). The J call may be incorrect, as the DNA end agrees better with TRBJ2-5. The germline gives CDR1 SEHNR, CDR2 FQNEAQ (reference sequence). CDR3 length: 17 residues. The CDR3 loop reads CASSSELGDRSQETQYF. DNA of the CDR3: TGTGCCAGCAGCTCCGAGCTCGGCGACAGGAGCCAAGAGACCCAGTACTTC.

On this clonotype itself: Mismatch with germline at one junction end may stem from a read error. The V gene is TRBV11-2, the J gene TRBJ2-3; 8 positions match TRBD1. This CDR3 is 16 amino acids long. Germline CDR1 is SGHAT and CDR2 is FQNNGV. The CDR3 region has the DNA TGTGCCTGCAGATCTGGACAGGGTCAGGGCACAGATACGCAGTATTTT. It is translated as CACRSGQGQGTDTQYF.

With respect to this clonotype: At one end the junction does not follow the germline gene, possibly because of a read error. The chain combines TRBV11-2 with TRBJ2-3; TRBD1 matches at 9 bases. The length of the CDR3 is 17 residues. In germline, CDR1 is SGHAT, CDR2 FQNNGV. The CDR3 protein is CASILGGTGSSTDTQYF. The DNA for the CDR3 is TGTGCCAGCATCTTAGGTGGGACAGGGTCTAGCACAGATACGCAGTATTTT.

This rearrangement joins TRBV4-1 to TRBJ2-1; 9 bases line up with TRBD2. The CDR3 runs to 16 residues. Germline loops: CDR1 MGHRA, CDR2 YSYEKL. V was clipped by 2 bases and J by 3 bases; unmatched bases: 5. CDR3 nucleotides: TGCGCCAGCAGCCAACTTCAGCGGGGGGTCTACAATGAGCAGTTCTTC. Residues: CASSQLQRGVYNEQFF.

The V call is TRBV14, the J call TRBJ2-7; D is undetermined. V shed 0 bases and J shed 9 bases, with 12 bases lying between them. The CDR3 is 13 amino acids. In germline, CDR1 is SGHDN, CDR2 FVKESK. DNA of the CDR3: TGTGCCAGCAGCCAAGATATTTACGGCGGGCAGTACTTC. This gives the protein CASSQDIYGGQYF. The whole variable domain, remainder taken from reference TRBV14 and TRBJ2-7, is EAGVTQFPSHSVIEKGQTVTLRCDPISGHDNLYWYRRVMGKEIKFLLHFVKESKQDESGMPNNRFLAERTGGTYSTLKVQPAELEDSGVYFCASSQDIYGGQYFGPGTRLTVT.

V and J are TRBV25-1 and TRBJ2-3; D is undetermined. The CDR3 length is 14 residues. Germline V gene sequence: CDR1 MGHDK, CDR2 SYGVNS. Trimming stripped 3 bases from V and 4 bases from J, with 11 bases between. The CDR3 nucleotides are TGTGCCAGCAGTGAGGGTTTCCAATCAGATACGCAGTATTTT. Encoded protein: CASSEGFQSDTQYF.

The chain has TRBV29-1 and TRBJ2-1, with 8 bases matching TRBD2. The J call may not be correct, given that the DNA end is closer to TRBJ2-7. Germline CDR1 is SQVTM and CDR2 is ANQGSEA. The CDR3 length is 14 residues. The CDR3 loop reads CSVRSGTGYNEQYF. CDR3 coding DNA: TGCAGCGTCCGTAGCGGGACGGGCTACAATGAGCAGTACTTC.

This clonotype has more than one count but fewer than ten. V usage is TRBV10-3 and J usage is TRBJ2-3; D unresolved. The germline V and J ends were trimmed by 6 bases and 2 bases, with 9 bases remaining between them. The V gene's germline CDR1 is ENHRY and CDR2 SYGVKD. The CDR3 is 13 amino acids. CDR3 region: CAIRGPNTDTQYF. The CDR3 coding sequence is TGTGCCATCAGAGGGCCCAACACAGATACGCAGTATTTT.

This CDR3 is CASSQAPSGVSSYNEQFF. As DNA, the CDR3 is TGCGCCAGCAGCCAAGCACCTTCGGGGGTAAGCTCCTACAATGAGCAGTTCTTC. The chain couples TRBV4-1 to TRBJ2-1; a possible D gene is TRBD2 (6 bases). CDR3 length: 18 amino acids. CDR1 is MGHRA and CDR2 is YSYEKL in the germline V gene. The V end lost 1 base, the J end lost 0 bases, and 16 bases lay between the germline ends.

This chain connects TRBV27 to TRBJ1-1, with D perhaps TRBD1 (6 bases). Germline V gene data show CDR1 as MNHEY and CDR2 as SMNVEV (reference sequence). Between the trimmed V and J ends, which lost 5 bases and 4 bases, there was a span of 17 bases. The CDR3 loop spans 15 amino acids. CDR3 sequence reads: CASSQDRNWGTEAFF. The CDR3 DNA reads as TGTGCCAGCAGTCAAGACAGGAACTGGGGCACTGAAGCTTTCTTT.

The genes are TRBV20-1 and TRBJ2-3; 10 bases line up with TRBD2. The germline gives CDR1 DFQATT, CDR2 SNEGSKA (reference sequence). V lost 4 bases to trimming and J lost 2 bases; unmatched junction nucleotides: 6. The CDR3 is made up of 15 amino acids. The CDR3 region is CSAKGLALNTDTQYF. CDR3 nucleotides: TGCAGTGCTAAGGGACTAGCGCTCAACACAGATACGCAGTATTTT.

This clonotype was detected a few times. The chain carries TRBV6-6 and TRBJ1-5, with D unclear. The ends were cut back, 5 bases at V and 4 bases at J, with 6 bases in the middle. The germline V gene has CDR1 MNHNY and CDR2 SVGAGI (reference sequence). The CDR3 runs to 12 residues. CDR3 sequence: CASSRENQPQHF. The CDR3 DNA reads as TGTGCCAGCAGTCGAGAGAATCAGCCCCAGCATTTT.